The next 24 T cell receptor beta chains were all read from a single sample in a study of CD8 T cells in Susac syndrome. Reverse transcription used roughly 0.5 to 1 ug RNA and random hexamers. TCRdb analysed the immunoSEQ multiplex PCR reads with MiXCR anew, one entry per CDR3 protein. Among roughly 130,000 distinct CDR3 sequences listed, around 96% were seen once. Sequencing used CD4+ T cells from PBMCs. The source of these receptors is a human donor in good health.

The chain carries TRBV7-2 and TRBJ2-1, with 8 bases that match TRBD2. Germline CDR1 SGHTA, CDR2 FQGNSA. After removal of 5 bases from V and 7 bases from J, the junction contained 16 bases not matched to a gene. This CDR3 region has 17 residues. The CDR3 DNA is TGTGCCAGCAGCCCGGCGCGGGGCGGGAGGCATCGGAATGAGCAGTTCTTC. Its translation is CASSPARGGRHRNEQFF.

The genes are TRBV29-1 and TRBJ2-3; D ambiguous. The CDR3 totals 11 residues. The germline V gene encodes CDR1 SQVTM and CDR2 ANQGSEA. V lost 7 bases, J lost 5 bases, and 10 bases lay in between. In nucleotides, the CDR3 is TGCAGCGGGGGTCTCGAAGATACGCAGTATTTT. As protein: CSGGLEDTQYF.

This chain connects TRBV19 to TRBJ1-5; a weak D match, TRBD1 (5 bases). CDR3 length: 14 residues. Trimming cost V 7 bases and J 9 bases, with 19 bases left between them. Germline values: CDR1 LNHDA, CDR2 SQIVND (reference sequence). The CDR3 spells CASTPLGGNGPQHF. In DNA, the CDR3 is TGTGCCAGTACCCCACTTGGGGGGAATGGGCCCCAGCATTTT. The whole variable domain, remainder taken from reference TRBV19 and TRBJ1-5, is DGGITQSPKYLFRKEGQNVTLSCEQNLNHDAMYWYRQDPGQGLRLIYYSQIVNDFQKGDIAEGYSVSREKKESFPLTVTSAQKNPTAFYLCASTPLGGNGPQHFGDGTRLSIL.

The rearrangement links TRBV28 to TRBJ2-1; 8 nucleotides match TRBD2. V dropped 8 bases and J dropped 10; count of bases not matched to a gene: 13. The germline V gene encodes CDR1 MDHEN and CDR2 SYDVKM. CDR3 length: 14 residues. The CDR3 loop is CASRGLDGSNEQFF. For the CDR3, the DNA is TGTGCCAGCCGGGGACTAGACGGGAGCAACGAGCAGTTCTTC.

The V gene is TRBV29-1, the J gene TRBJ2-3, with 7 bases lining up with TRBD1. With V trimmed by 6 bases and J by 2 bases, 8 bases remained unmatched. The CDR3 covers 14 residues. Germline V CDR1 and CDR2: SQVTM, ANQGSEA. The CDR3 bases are TGCAGCGTGGATAAGACAGGGATCACAGATACGCAGTATTTT. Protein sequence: CSVDKTGITDTQYF.

CDR3: CSATSGFNTGELFF. CDR3 sequence (DNA): TGCAGTGCTACTAGCGGGTTTAACACCGGGGAGCTGTTTTTT. The chain joins TRBV20-1 to TRBJ2-2; 8 bases are shared with TRBD2. The V and J ends lost 4 bases and 2 bases, in that order; junction bases with no gene match: 3. This CDR3 is built from 14 residues. Per the germline V gene, CDR1 is DFQATT and CDR2 is SNEGSKA (reference sequence).

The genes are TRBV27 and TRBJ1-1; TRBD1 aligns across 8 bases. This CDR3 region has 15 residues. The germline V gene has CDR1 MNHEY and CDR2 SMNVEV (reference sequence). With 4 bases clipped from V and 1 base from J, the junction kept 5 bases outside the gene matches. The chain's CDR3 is CASSSTGATNTEAFF. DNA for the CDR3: TGTGCCAGCAGTTCGACAGGGGCCACGAACACTGAAGCTTTCTTT.

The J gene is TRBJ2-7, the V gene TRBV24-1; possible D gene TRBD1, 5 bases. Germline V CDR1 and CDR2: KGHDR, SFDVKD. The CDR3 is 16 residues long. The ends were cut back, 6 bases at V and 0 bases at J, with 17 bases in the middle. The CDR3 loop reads CATSSYGTGDSYEQYF. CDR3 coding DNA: TGTGCCACCAGTTCCTACGGAACAGGCGACTCCTACGAGCAGTACTTC.

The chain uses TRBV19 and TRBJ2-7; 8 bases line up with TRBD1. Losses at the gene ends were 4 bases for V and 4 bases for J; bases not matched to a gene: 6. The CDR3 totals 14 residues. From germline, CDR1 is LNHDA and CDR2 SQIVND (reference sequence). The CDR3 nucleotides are TGTGCCAGTAGTACAGGGACAGGCGGTTACGAGCAGTACTTC. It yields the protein CASSTGTGGYEQYF. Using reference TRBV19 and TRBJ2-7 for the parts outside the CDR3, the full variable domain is DGGITQSPKYLFRKEGQNVTLSCEQNLNHDAMYWYRQDPGQGLRLIYYSQIVNDFQKGDIAEGYSVSREKKESFPLTVTSAQKNPTAFYLCASSTGTGGYEQYFGPGTRLTVT.

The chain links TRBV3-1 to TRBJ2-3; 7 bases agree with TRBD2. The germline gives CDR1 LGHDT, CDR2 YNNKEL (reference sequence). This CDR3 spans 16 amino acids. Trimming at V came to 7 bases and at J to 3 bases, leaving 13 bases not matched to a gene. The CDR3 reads CASITREIPSTDTQYF. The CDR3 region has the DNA TGTGCCAGCATAACGCGGGAGATCCCCAGTACAGATACGCAGTATTTT.

In nucleotides, the CDR3 is TGTGCCAGCTCACCCGCAGGGACAGTGAACACTGAAGCTTTCTTT. Its protein is CASSPAGTVNTEAFF. The chain uses TRBV18 and TRBJ1-1; 7 bases fit TRBD1. The CDR3 runs 15 residues. The V segment lost 3 bases and the J segment 0 bases; nucleotides outside the gene matches: 4. Per the germline V gene, CDR1 is KGHSH and CDR2 is LQKENI.

CDR3 protein: CATSDLRGGTDTQYF. In DNA, the CDR3 is TGTGCCACCAGTGATTTGAGGGGTGGCACAGATACGCAGTATTTT. This rearrangement joins TRBV24-1 to TRBJ2-3; a possible D gene is TRBD1 (5 bases). Germline CDR1 is KGHDR and CDR2 is SFDVKD. The CDR3 extends over 15 amino acids. Trimming took off 0 bases at V and 1 base at J, with 7 bases between the two ends.

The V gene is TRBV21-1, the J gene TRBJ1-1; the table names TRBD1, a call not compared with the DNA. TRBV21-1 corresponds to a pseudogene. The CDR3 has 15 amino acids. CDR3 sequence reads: CASSSSADSNTEAFF. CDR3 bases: TGTGCCAGCAGCTCCTCAGCGGACAGCAACACTGAAGCTTTCTTT.

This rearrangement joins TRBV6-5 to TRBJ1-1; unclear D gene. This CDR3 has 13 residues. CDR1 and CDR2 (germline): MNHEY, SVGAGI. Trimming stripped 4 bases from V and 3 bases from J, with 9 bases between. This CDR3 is CASSSPRDTEAFF. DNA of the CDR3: TGTGCCAGCAGTTCCCCGAGGGACACTGAAGCTTTCTTT.

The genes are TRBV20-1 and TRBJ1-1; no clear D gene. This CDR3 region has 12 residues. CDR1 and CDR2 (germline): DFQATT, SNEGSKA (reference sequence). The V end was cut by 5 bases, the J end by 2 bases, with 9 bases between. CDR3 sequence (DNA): TGCAGTGCTCCTGATTTAAACACTGAAGCTTTCTTT. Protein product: CSAPDLNTEAFF.

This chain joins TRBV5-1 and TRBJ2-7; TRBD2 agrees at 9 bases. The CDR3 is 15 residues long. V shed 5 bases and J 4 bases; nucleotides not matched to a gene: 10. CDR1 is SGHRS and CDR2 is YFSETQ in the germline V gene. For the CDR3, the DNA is TGCGCCAGCAGTGGGGGTAGCGGGAGAGGATACGAGCAGTACTTC. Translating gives CASSGGSGRGYEQYF.

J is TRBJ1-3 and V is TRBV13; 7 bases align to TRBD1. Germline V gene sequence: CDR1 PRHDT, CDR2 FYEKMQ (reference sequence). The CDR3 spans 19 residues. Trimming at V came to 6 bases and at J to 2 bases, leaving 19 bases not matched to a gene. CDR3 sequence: CASSYRRVPYTGAGNTIYF. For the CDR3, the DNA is TGTGCCAGCAGTTACCGTCGCGTCCCCTATACAGGGGCTGGAAACACCATATATTTT.

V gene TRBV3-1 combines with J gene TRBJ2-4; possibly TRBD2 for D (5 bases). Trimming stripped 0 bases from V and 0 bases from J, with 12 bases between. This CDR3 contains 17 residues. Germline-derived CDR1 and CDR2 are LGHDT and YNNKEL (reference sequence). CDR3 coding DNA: TGTGCCAGCAGCCAAGACGGGCTAGCCTTAGCCAAAAACATTCAGTACTTC. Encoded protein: CASSQDGLALAKNIQYF.

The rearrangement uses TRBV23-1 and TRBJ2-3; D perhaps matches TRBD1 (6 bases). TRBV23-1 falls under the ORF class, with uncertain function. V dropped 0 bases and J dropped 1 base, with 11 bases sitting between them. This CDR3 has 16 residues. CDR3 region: CASSQSSPGGTDTQYF. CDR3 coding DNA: TGCGCCAGCAGTCAATCGTCGCCAGGGGGCACAGATACGCAGTATTTT.

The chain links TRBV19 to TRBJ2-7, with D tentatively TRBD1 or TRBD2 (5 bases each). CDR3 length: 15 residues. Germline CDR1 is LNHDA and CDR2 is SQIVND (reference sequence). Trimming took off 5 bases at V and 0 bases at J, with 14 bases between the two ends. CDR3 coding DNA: TGTGCCAGTAGTTTCCGGGACGCCAGCTCCTACGAGCAGTACTTC. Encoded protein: CASSFRDASSYEQYF. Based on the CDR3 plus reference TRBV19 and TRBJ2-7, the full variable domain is DGGITQSPKYLFRKEGQNVTLSCEQNLNHDAMYWYRQDPGQGLRLIYYSQIVNDFQKGDIAEGYSVSREKKESFPLTVTSAQKNPTAFYLCASSFRDASSYEQYFGPGTRLTVT.

This chain's CDR3 is CASRLTGGPKREQYF. The CDR3 region has the DNA TGTGCCAGCCGCCTGACGGGGGGCCCCAAACGAGAGCAGTACTTC. The gene calls are TRBV28 and TRBJ2-7; a possible D gene is TRBD2 (7 bases). The V gene lost 8 bases and the J gene lost 7 bases, with 24 bases spanning the gap. CDR3 length equals 15 residues. Germline V gene sequence: CDR1 MDHEN, CDR2 SYDVKM.

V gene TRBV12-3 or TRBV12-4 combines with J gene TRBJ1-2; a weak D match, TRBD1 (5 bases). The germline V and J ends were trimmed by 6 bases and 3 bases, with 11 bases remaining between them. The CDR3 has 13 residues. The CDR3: CASSPWGDYGYTF. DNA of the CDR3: TGTGCCAGCAGCCCCTGGGGGGACTATGGCTACACCTTC.

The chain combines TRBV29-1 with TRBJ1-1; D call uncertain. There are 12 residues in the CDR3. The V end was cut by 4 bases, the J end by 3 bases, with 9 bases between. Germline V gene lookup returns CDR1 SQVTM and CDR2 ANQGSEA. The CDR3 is CSVVVSYTEAFF. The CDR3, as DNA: TGCAGCGTTGTGGTATCGTACACTGAAGCTTTCTTT.

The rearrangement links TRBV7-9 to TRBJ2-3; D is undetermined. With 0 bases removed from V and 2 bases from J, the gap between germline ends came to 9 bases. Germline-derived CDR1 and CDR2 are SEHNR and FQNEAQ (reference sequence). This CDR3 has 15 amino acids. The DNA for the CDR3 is TGTGCCAGCAGCTTAGCGGGTAGCTTCACAGATACGCAGTATTTT. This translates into CASSLAGSFTDTQYF.